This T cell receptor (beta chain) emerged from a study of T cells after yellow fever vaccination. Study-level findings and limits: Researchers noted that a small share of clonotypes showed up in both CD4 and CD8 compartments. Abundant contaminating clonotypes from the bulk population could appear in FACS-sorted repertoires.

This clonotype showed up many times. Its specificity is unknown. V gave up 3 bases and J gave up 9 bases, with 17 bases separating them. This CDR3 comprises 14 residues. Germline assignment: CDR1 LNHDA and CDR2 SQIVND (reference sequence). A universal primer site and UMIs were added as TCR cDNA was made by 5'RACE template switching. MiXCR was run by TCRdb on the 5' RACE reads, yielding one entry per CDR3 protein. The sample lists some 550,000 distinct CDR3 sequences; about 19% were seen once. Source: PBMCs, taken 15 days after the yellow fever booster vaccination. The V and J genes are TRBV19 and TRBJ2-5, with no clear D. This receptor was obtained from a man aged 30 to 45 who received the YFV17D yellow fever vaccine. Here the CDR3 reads CASSMRQEPTAQYF. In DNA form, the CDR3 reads TGTGCCAGTAGTATGCGGCAGGAGCCCACGGCCCAGTACTTC.